This T cell receptor (beta chain) was recovered during a study of CD8 T cells in ankylosing spondylitis. TCRdb re-analysed the 5' RACE reads in MiXCR, keeping a single row per CDR3 protein. The sample records 210,000 or so distinct CDR3 sequences, 20% to 30% being singletons. A remark on this clonotype: No antigen is known for it.

V lost 1 base and J lost 2; bases outside the gene matches: 6. This CDR3 has 17 residues. Germline CDR1 and CDR2: SGHTA and FQGNSA. Points from the study as a whole: Significant enrichment of disease-linked clones was reported in matched ankylosing spondylitis synovial fluid.

Sequencing used blood, either unsorted or a sorted T cell fraction (not recorded which). The V call is TRBV7-2, the J call TRBJ2-3, with 10 bases matching TRBD2. The sequence came from a male donor with ankylosing spondylitis or in good health (not recorded which). CDR3 region: CASSLVSSGGITDTQYF. DNA of the CDR3: TGTGCCAGCAGCTTAGTTTCTAGCGGGGGTATCACAGATACGCAGTATTTT. The full variable domain, its missing parts supplied by reference TRBV7-2 and TRBJ2-3, is GAGVSQSPSNKVTEKGKDVELRCDPISGHTALYWYRQSLGQGLEFLIYFQGNSAPDKSGLPSDRFSAERTGGSVSTLTIQRTQQEDSAVYLCASSLVSSGGITDTQYFGPGTRLTVL.